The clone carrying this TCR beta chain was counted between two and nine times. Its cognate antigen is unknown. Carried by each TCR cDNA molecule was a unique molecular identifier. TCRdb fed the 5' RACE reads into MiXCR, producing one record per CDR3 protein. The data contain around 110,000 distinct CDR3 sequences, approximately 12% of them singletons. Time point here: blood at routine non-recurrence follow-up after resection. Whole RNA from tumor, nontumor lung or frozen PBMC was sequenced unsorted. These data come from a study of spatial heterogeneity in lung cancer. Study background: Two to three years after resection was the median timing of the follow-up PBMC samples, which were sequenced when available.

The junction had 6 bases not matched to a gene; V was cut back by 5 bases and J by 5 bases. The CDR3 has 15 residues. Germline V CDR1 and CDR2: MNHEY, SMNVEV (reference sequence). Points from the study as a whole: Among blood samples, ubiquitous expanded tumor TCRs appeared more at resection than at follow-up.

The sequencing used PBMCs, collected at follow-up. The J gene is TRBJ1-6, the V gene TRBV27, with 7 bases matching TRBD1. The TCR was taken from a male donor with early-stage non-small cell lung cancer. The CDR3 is CASSPLDRNNSPLHF. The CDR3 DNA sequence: TGTGCCAGCAGTCCCTTGGACAGGAATAATTCACCCCTCCACTTT.